The 29 T cell receptor beta chains given below trace back to one sample, sequenced in a study of response to subunit inactivated influenza vaccine. TCRdb re-called the RT-PCR reads through MiXCR, storing one row per CDR3 protein. The sample lists some 540,000 distinct CDR3 sequences; roughly 25% were seen once. These sequences were also reported in another study, on T cells expressing NK-cell markers. That report notes: UMIs accompanied the 5'RACE template switching by which TCR beta cDNA was made.

The material sequenced was CD4+ T cells sorted from PBMCs, taken roughly 13 days after vaccination. Receptors originate from a man aged 45-65 years who received an inactivated influenza vaccine.

This clonotype was seen a few times. The chain employs TRBV9 and TRBJ2-5, with TRBD1 identical over 7 bases. The germline V gene encodes CDR1 SGDLS and CDR2 YYNGEE. The CDR3 length is 16 residues. V lost 0 bases to trimming and J lost 1 base; unmatched junction nucleotides: 6. The CDR3 nucleotides read TGTGCCAGCAGCGTAGGGAGACAGGGCATCCAAGAGACCCAGTACTTC. This codes for CASSVGRQGIQETQYF.

This clonotype was observed a few times. CDR3 coding DNA: TGTGCCAGCAGCTCCATACTACACTCCTACGAGCAGTACTTC. Encoded protein: CASSSILHSYEQYF. This chain links TRBV7-9 with TRBJ2-7; D is undetermined. The germline V gene has CDR1 SEHNR and CDR2 FQNEAQ (reference sequence). Trimming took 4 bases from V and 0 from J, leaving 10 bases between them. CDR3 length equals 14 residues.

The chain has TRBV4-2 and TRBJ2-3, with TRBD2 identical over 7 bases. There are 15 residues in the CDR3. The germline V gene has CDR1 LGHNA and CDR2 YNFKEQ. After removal of 2 bases from V and 0 bases from J, the junction contained 2 bases not matched to a gene. In DNA, the CDR3 is TGTGCCAGCAGCCAAAGCGGGGCAAGCACAGATACGCAGTATTTT. This translates into CASSQSGASTDTQYF.

A few counts support this clonotype. The chain recombines TRBV18 with TRBJ1-5; no firm D call. Germline assignment: CDR1 KGHSH and CDR2 LQKENI. The V end was cut by 6 bases, the J end by 3 bases, with 9 bases between. CDR3 length equals 13 residues. The CDR3 nucleotides read TGTGCCAGCTCTCCCGTTCCCAATCAGCCCCAGCATTTT. It yields the protein CASSPVPNQPQHF.

The chain couples TRBV6-2 or TRBV6-3 to TRBJ2-5; D is perhaps TRBD2 (6 bases). CDR3 length: 14 amino acids. Trimming took 6 bases from V and 1 from J, leaving 12 bases between them. Looked up from germline, CDR1 is MNHEY and CDR2 is SVGEGT. The CDR3 coding sequence is TGTGCCAGCAGGATGACTAGAACCCAAGAGACCCAGTACTTC. Translation: CASRMTRTQETQYF.

This chain links TRBV6-5 with TRBJ1-2; TRBD1 matches at 7 bases. The germline V gene has CDR1 MNHEY and CDR2 SVGAGI. This CDR3 comprises 15 residues. V dropped 0 bases and J dropped 8; count of bases not matched to a gene: 9. The DNA for the CDR3 is TGTGCCAGCAGTTACTCGGACAGGCCCGTGGCAGGCTACACCTTC. Amino acids: CASSYSDRPVAGYTF.

In this sample, this clonotype turned up many times. The rearrangement uses TRBV6-1 and TRBJ2-4; D is ambiguous. In germline, CDR1 is MNHNS, CDR2 SASEGT. The CDR3 runs 16 residues. V was shortened by 3 bases and J by 0 bases, with 12 bases between the two germline ends. In DNA form, the CDR3 reads TGTGCCAGCAGTGAGGAGCAGGTCCTAGCCAAAAACATTCAGTACTTC. Translated, it gives CASSEEQVLAKNIQYF.

The sample holds a few counts of this clonotype. This chain links TRBV27 with TRBJ2-7; 8 bases match TRBD1. The CDR3 length is 15 residues. V shed 2 bases and J 0 bases; nucleotides not matched to a gene: 3. Germline values: CDR1 MNHEY, CDR2 SMNVEV (reference sequence). The DNA for the CDR3 is TGTGCCAGCAGTTTAAGGACAGGGTTCTCCTACGAGCAGTACTTC. Its protein product is CASSLRTGFSYEQYF.

The chain carries TRBV7-2 and TRBJ2-2; TRBD1 matches 7 bases. V was clipped by 1 base and J by 5 bases; unmatched bases: 7. CDR1 and CDR2 from the germline V gene are SGHTA and FQGNSA. The CDR3 is 16 amino acids. This CDR3 is CASSLVAGGTTGELFF. DNA for the CDR3: TGTGCCAGCAGCTTAGTGGCAGGGGGAACTACCGGGGAGCTGTTTTTT.

V and J are TRBV29-1 and TRBJ2-3, with 7 bases matching TRBD1. V shed 2 bases and J 1 base; nucleotides not matched to a gene: 9. In germline, CDR1 is SQVTM, CDR2 ANQGSEA. The CDR3 has 16 amino acids. This CDR3 is CSVELQGVRGTDTQYF. DNA for the CDR3: TGCAGCGTTGAATTGCAGGGGGTCCGGGGCACAGATACGCAGTATTTT.

With regard to this clonotype: A much bigger clone sits one base away, suggesting this may be a read error. The CDR3 coding sequence is TGTGCCAGCAGCCGGAGACACGGGACAGGGAGCAGTGAGCAGTTCTTC. As protein: CASSRRHGTGSSEQFF. The rearrangement uses TRBV5-6 and TRBJ2-1; 9 nucleotides align to TRBD1. J gave up 9 bases and V 4 bases, and 14 bases lay outside the gene matches. Germline V lookup: CDR1 SGHDT, CDR2 YYEEEE. This CDR3 has 16 residues.

This clonotype was seen more than once but under ten times. V is TRBV5-4 and J is TRBJ2-3; 9 bases line up with TRBD1. This CDR3 has 16 amino acids. The germline V gene has CDR1 SGHNT and CDR2 YYREEE (reference sequence). Trimming at V came to 5 bases and at J to 2 bases, leaving 9 bases not matched to a gene. CDR3 region: CASSLGQGYLTDTQYF. The CDR3 DNA is TGTGCCAGCAGTTTAGGACAGGGGTATCTCACAGATACGCAGTATTTT. The variable domain in full, with the rest retrieved from reference TRBV5-4 and TRBJ2-3, is ETGVTQSPTHLIKTRGQQVTLRCSSQSGHNTVSWYQQALGQGPQFIFQYYREEENGRGNFPPRFSGLQFPNYSSELNVNALELDDSALYLCASSLGQGYLTDTQYFGPGTRLTVL.

This clonotype was seen only a few times. This chain joins TRBV3-1 and TRBJ2-2, with D possibly TRBD2 on 6 matching bases. Germline V gene sequence: CDR1 LGHDT, CDR2 YNNKEL (reference sequence). The ends were cut back, 5 bases at V and 8 bases at J, with 12 bases in the middle. The CDR3 is 13 residues long. The CDR3 region is CASSNGGAGELFF. CDR3 nucleotide sequence: TGTGCCAGCAGCAACGGGGGAGCGGGGGAGCTGTTTTTT.

This clonotype was recorded a few times. The chain couples TRBV5-1 to TRBJ2-7; the match to TRBD2 covers 7 bases. The CDR3 length is 15 residues. CDR1 SGHRS and CDR2 YFSETQ come from the germline V gene. The J segment lost 0 bases and the V segment lost 1 base, leaving 4 bases of the junction unmatched. The CDR3: CASSLPGGNSYEQYF. CDR3 DNA: TGCGCCAGCAGCTTGCCGGGGGGAAACTCCTACGAGCAGTACTTC. The whole variable domain, remainder taken from reference TRBV5-1 and TRBJ2-7, is KAGVTQTPRYLIKTRGQQVTLSCSPISGHRSVSWYQQTPGQGLQFLFEYFSETQRNKGNFPGRFSGRQFSNSRSEMNVSTLELGDSALYLCASSLPGGNSYEQYFGPGTRLTVT.

The sample holds one count of this clonotype. This rearrangement joins TRBV18 to TRBJ2-1; D is possibly TRBD1 or TRBD2 (5 bases each). The CDR3 spans 16 residues. Deletions cut 5 bases from V and 0 bases from J, with 14 bases between. Germline values: CDR1 KGHSH, CDR2 LQKENI. CDR3 sequence: CASSSTGPSSYNEQFF. DNA for the CDR3: TGTGCCAGCTCATCTACGGGGCCCAGCTCCTACAATGAGCAGTTCTTC.

The rearrangement joins TRBV13 to TRBJ1-2; weak D call: TRBD1 (5 bases). This CDR3 has 13 amino acids. CDR1 and CDR2 from the germline V gene are PRHDT and FYEKMQ (reference sequence). The V gene lost 8 bases and the J gene lost 3 bases, with 13 bases spanning the gap. CDR3 region: CASQRRGYYGYTF. The CDR3 nucleotides are TGTGCCAGCCAGAGGCGGGGGTACTATGGCTACACCTTC.

The rearrangement joins TRBV7-3 to TRBJ1-1, with D perhaps TRBD1 (5 bases). Germline assignment: CDR1 SGHTA and CDR2 FQGTGA. V was trimmed by 5 bases and J by 4 bases, leaving 14 bases between them. The CDR3 covers 14 residues. In DNA, the CDR3 is TGTGCCAGCAGCCTGGGACCTCCTAGCACTGAAGCTTTCTTT. It yields the protein CASSLGPPSTEAFF.

J is TRBJ2-1 and V is TRBV20-1; no definite D call. CDR1 is DFQATT, CDR2 SNEGSKA, per germline (reference sequence). The V end was cut by 0 bases, the J end by 1 base, with 16 bases between. The CDR3 has 17 amino acids. The CDR3 DNA reads TGCAGTGCTAGAGATCGGTCCTCCCCGGGTTCCTACAATGAGCAGTTCTTC. Translating it yields CSARDRSSPGSYNEQFF.

This clonotype was detected a few times. The rearrangement links TRBV29-1 to TRBJ2-7; 10 nucleotides line up with TRBD1. Germline-derived CDR1 and CDR2 are SQVTM and ANQGSEA. Trimming removed 1 base from V and 4 bases from J; junction bases left unmatched: 4. The CDR3 is 14 amino acids. This CDR3 is CSVEARDRGYEQYF. The CDR3 DNA is TGCAGCGTTGAAGCCCGGGACAGGGGATACGAGCAGTACTTC.

The chain has TRBV10-3 and TRBJ1-2; 7 bases agree with TRBD1. The CDR3 has 15 amino acids. Per germline, CDR1 ENHRY and CDR2 SYGVKD. Trimming removed 6 bases from V and 0 bases from J; junction bases left unmatched: 7. The CDR3 DNA is TGTGCCATCAGACCGGGACAGCAAACTAACTATGGCTACACCTTC. Amino acids: CAIRPGQQTNYGYTF.

J is TRBJ2-1 and V is TRBV18, with 8 bases lining up with TRBD2. Germline lookup yields CDR1 KGHSH and CDR2 LQKENI. This CDR3 region has 13 residues. With V trimmed by 4 bases and J by 7 bases, 3 bases remained unmatched. CDR3 protein: CASSRGLGNEQFF. The CDR3 bases are TGTGCCAGCTCACGGGGACTAGGTAATGAGCAGTTCTTC.

In this sample, this clonotype turned up once. This chain joins TRBV20-1 and TRBJ2-5, with 8 nucleotides matching TRBD2. Germline loops: CDR1 DFQATT, CDR2 SNEGSKA (reference sequence). This CDR3 comprises 13 residues. V lost 5 bases and J lost 2; bases outside the gene matches: 4. In nucleotides, the CDR3 is TGCAGTGCTGCGGGGGGAACTCAAGAGACCCAGTACTTC. Translation: CSAAGGTQETQYF.

The chain combines TRBV6-2 or TRBV6-3 with TRBJ2-7; D remains unclear. Per germline, CDR1 MNHEY and CDR2 SVGEGT. The ends were cut back, 6 bases at V and 3 bases at J, with 18 bases in the middle. The CDR3 has 15 residues. This chain's CDR3 is CASSLRSGSGYEQYF. In DNA, the CDR3 is TGTGCCAGCAGCCTTCGAAGTGGTTCCGGCTACGAGCAGTACTTC.

A few counts support this clonotype. The rearrangement uses TRBV3-1 and TRBJ2-5; 9 positions match TRBD2. CDR1 is LGHDT, CDR2 YNNKEL, per germline (reference sequence). The CDR3 extends over 15 amino acids. V shed 1 base, J shed 5 bases, and the junction held 5 bases outside the gene matches. CDR3 protein: CASSQGAGGWETQYF. The CDR3 DNA sequence: TGTGCCAGCAGCCAAGGTGCGGGAGGGTGGGAGACCCAGTACTTC.

The chain couples TRBV20-1 to TRBJ2-3, with 13 bases identical to TRBD2. Germline V gene data show CDR1 as DFQATT and CDR2 as SNEGSKA (reference sequence). This CDR3 contains 18 residues. J was trimmed by 0 bases and V by 4 bases; bases with no gene match: 10. The CDR3 DNA sequence: TGCAGTGCTACAACCGGACTAGCGGGGGTTTTTAGCACAGATACGCAGTATTTT. It specifies CSATTGLAGVFSTDTQYF.

This clonotype is a singleton in its sample. The chain has TRBV10-1 and TRBJ2-5, with D perhaps matching TRBD1 (6 bases). The CDR3 contains 13 residues. The ends were cut back, 4 bases at V and 10 bases at J, with 16 bases in the middle. The germline gives CDR1 WNHNN, CDR2 SYGVQD (reference sequence). The CDR3 bases are TGCGCCAGCAGTGTCAACAGGGCATCGGGCCAGTACTTC. This translates into CASSVNRASGQYF.

This clonotype was counted many times. This chain uses TRBV12-3 or TRBV12-4 with TRBJ2-7; D is perhaps TRBD1 or TRBD2 (5 bases each). Trimming stripped 9 bases from V and 1 base from J, with 16 bases between. The CDR3 is 14 amino acids. The CDR3 spells CASWRQGTSYEQYF. The CDR3 DNA sequence: TGTGCCAGTTGGAGGCAGGGAACATCCTACGAGCAGTACTTC.

The table lists this clonotype with a few counts. CDR3 sequence: CSAWGLAGTNEQFF. CDR3 DNA sequence: TGCAGTGCTTGGGGACTAGCGGGGACCAATGAGCAGTTCTTC. V and J are TRBV20-1 and TRBJ2-1; TRBD2 matches at 13 bases. Losses at the gene ends were 5 bases for V and 6 bases for J; bases not matched to a gene: 4. This CDR3 comprises 14 residues. Per germline, CDR1 DFQATT and CDR2 SNEGSKA (reference sequence).

The chain is built from TRBV11-1 and TRBJ2-2; D is ambiguous. Trimming removed 2 bases from V and 4 bases from J, with 11 bases in between. This CDR3 is 15 amino acids long. Looked up from germline, CDR1 is SGHAT and CDR2 is FQDESV (reference sequence). The CDR3 bases are TGTGCCAGCAGCTTATCTCGACTCGGCACCGGGGAGCTGTTTTTT. This sequence encodes CASSLSRLGTGELFF.